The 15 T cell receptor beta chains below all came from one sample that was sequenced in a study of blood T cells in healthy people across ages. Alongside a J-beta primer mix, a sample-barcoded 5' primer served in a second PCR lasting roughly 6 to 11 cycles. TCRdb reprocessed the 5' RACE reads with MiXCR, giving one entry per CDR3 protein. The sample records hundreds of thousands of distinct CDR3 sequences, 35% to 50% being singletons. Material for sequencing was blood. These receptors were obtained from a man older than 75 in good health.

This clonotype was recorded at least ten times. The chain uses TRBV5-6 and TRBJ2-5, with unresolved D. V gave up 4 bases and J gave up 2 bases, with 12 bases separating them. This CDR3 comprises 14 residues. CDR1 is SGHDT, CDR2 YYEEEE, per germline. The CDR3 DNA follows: TGTGCCAGCAGCCCCCTAGGTTCTCAAGAGACCCAGTACTTC. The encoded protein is CASSPLGSQETQYF. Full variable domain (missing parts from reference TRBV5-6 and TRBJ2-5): DAGVTQSPTHLIKTRGQQVTLRCSPKSGHDTVSWYQQALGQGPQFIFQYYEEEERQRGNFPDRFSGHQFPNYSSELNVNALLLGDSALYLCASSPLGSQETQYFGPGTRLLVL.

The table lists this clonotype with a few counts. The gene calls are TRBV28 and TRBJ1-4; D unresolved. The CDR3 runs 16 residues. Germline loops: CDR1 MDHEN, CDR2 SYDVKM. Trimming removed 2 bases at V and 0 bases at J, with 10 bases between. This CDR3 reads CASSLAGPATNEKLFF. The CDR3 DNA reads TGTGCCAGCAGTTTAGCAGGACCCGCAACTAATGAAAAACTGTTTTTT.

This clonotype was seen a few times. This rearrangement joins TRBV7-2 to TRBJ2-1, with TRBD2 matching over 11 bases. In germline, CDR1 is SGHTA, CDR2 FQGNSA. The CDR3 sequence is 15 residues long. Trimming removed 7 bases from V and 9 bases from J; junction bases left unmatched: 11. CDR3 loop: CASTISPSGGTEQFF. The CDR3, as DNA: TGTGCCAGCACCATTTCCCCTAGCGGGGGGACTGAGCAGTTCTTC.

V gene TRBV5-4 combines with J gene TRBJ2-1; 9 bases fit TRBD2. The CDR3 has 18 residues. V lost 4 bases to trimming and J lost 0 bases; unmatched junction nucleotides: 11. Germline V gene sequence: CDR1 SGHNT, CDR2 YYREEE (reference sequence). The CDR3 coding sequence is TGTGCCAGCAGCAAAGCTAGCGGGGCGAAAAGCTCCTACAATGAGCAGTTCTTC. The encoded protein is CASSKASGAKSSYNEQFF. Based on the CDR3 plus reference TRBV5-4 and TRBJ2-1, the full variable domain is ETGVTQSPTHLIKTRGQQVTLRCSSQSGHNTVSWYQQALGQGPQFIFQYYREEENGRGNFPPRFSGLQFPNYSSELNVNALELDDSALYLCASSKASGAKSSYNEQFFGPGTRLTVL.

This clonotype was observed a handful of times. The CDR3 nucleotides are TGCAGCATCCGATACGGGGAGGGACTAGCGGAAGAGCAGTACTTC. It specifies CSIRYGEGLAEEQYF. The chain is built from TRBV29-1 and TRBJ2-5; 11 nucleotides agree with TRBD2. The V and J ends lost 8 bases and 11 bases, in that order; junction bases with no gene match: 19. The germline gives CDR1 SQVTM, CDR2 ANQGSEA. CDR3 length equals 15 residues.

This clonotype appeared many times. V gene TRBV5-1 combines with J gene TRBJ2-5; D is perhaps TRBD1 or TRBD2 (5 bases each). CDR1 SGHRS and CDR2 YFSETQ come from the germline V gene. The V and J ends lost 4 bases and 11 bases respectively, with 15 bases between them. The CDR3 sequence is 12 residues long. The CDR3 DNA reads TGCGCCAGCAGCCTCAAAACCGGGGCGCAGTACTTC. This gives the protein CASSLKTGAQYF.

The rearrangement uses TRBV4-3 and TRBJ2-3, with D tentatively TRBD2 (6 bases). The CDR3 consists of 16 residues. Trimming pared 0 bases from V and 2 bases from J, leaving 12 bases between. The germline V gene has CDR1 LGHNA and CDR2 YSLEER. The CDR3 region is CASSQDAGPDTDTQYF. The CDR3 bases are TGCGCCAGCAGCCAAGACGCGGGACCCGACACAGATACGCAGTATTTT.

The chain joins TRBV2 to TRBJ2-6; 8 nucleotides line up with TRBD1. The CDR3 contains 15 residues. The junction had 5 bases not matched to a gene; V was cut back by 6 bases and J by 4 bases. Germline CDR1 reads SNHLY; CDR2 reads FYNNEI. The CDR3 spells CASSQGAGGANVLTF. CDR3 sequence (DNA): TGTGCCAGCAGCCAGGGGGCGGGAGGGGCCAACGTCCTGACTTTC.

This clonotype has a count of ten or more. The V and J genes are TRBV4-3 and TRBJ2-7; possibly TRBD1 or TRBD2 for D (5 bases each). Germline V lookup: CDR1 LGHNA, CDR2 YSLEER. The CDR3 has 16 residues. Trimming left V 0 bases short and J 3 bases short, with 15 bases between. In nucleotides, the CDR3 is TGCGCCAGCAGCCAAGAATTGGGGGAAGGGAACTACGAGCAGTACTTC. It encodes CASSQELGEGNYEQYF.

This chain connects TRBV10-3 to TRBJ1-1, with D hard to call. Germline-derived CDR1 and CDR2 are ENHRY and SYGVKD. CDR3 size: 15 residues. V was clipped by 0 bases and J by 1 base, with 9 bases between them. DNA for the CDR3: TGTGCCATCAGTGAGTCGGTCTCAGAGAACACTGAAGCTTTCTTT. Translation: CAISESVSENTEAFF.

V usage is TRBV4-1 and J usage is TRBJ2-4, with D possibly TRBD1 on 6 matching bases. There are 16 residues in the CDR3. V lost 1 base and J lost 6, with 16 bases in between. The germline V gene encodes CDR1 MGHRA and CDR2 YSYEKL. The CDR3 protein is CASSQGFRGWTNIQYF. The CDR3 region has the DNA TGCGCCAGCAGCCAAGGTTTCAGGGGCTGGACAAACATTCAGTACTTC.

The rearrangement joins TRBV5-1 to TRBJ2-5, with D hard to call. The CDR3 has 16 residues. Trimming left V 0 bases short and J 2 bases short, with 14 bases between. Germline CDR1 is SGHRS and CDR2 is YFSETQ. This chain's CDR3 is CASSLGRSATQETQYF. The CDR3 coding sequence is TGCGCCAGCAGCTTGGGACGGAGCGCCACACAAGAGACCCAGTACTTC.

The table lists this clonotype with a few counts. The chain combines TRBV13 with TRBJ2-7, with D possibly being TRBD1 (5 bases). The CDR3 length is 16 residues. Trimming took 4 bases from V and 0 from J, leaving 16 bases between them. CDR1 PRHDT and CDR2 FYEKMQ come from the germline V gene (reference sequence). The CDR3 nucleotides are TGTGCCAGCAGCTCCGGTATCTGGACAAACTCCTACGAGCAGTACTTC. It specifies CASSSGIWTNSYEQYF.

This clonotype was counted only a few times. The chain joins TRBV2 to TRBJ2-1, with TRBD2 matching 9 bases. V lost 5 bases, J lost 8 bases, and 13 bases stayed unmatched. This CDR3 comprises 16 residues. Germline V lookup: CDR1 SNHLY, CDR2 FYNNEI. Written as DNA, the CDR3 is TGTGCCAGCAGTAGGGGGAGGCGGGGGGGCCCGGATGAGCAGTTCTTC. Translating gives CASSRGRRGGPDEQFF.

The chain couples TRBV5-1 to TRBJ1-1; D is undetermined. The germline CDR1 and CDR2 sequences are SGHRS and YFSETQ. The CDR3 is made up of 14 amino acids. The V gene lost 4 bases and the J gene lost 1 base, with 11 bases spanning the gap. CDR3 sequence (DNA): TGCGCCAGCAGCGTTTACAGCCAGAACACTGAAGCTTTCTTT. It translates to CASSVYSQNTEAFF.